One sample yielded the 27 T cell receptor beta chains listed below, sequenced in a study of blood T cell repertoires in COVID-19. Repertoires were generated with immunoSEQ multiplex PCR, while TCRdb's copy carries only in-frame clones and drops some. The sample records roughly 140,000 clones, around 84% being singletons. The sequenced sample was PBMCs or T cells enriched from blood (not recorded which). The receptor source for this set is a man aged 50-59 years who had recovered from COVID-19.

The rearrangement uses TRBV11-3 and TRBJ1-2; TRBD1 aligns across 7 bases. This CDR3 has 13 residues. V trimming: 5 bases; J trimming: 3 bases; junction bases outside the gene matches: 3. Germline loops: CDR1 SGHNT, CDR2 YENEEA. In DNA, the CDR3 is TGTGCCAGCAGCCAAGACAGGGACTATGGCTACACCTTC. Translating it yields CASSQDRDYGYTF.

The chain joins TRBV10-3 to TRBJ2-7, with TRBD2 matching over 8 bases. Germline V gene lookup returns CDR1 ENHRY and CDR2 SYGVKD. The CDR3 is 15 residues long. Unmatched junction bases numbered 8, after V lost 4 bases and J lost 3 bases. CDR3 protein: CAISGGGTRGYEQYF. In DNA, the CDR3 is TGTGCCATCAGTGGCGGGGGGACTAGGGGCTACGAGCAGTACTTC.

V gene TRBV11-2 combines with J gene TRBJ2-3, with 7 bases fitting TRBD2. The CDR3 has 16 amino acids. CDR1 SGHAT and CDR2 FQNNGV come from the germline V gene. V dropped 5 bases and J dropped 0; count of bases not matched to a gene: 8. The CDR3 protein is CASSHPAGTSTDTQYF. CDR3 nucleotide sequence: TGTGCCAGCAGCCACCCAGCGGGGACTAGCACAGATACGCAGTATTTT.

The V gene is TRBV29-1, the J gene TRBJ1-2, with a possible D match to TRBD1 (6 bases). The V end lost 4 bases, the J end lost 2 bases, and 11 bases lay between the germline ends. CDR3 length: 13 amino acids. Germline assignment: CDR1 SQVTM and CDR2 ANQGSEA. The CDR3 region is CSVGQGTNYGYTF. The CDR3 nucleotides are TGCAGCGTTGGGCAGGGGACGAACTATGGCTACACCTTC. The full variable domain, its missing parts supplied by reference TRBV29-1 and TRBJ1-2, is SAVISQKPSRDICQRGTSLTIQCQVDSQVTMMFWYRQQPGQSLTLIATANQGSEATYESGFVIDKFPISRPNLTFSTLTVSNMSPEDSSIYLCSVGQGTNYGYTFGSGTRLTVV.

This clone was seen a few times. This chain connects TRBV30 to TRBJ1-2; D remains unclear. CDR3 length: 12 amino acids. CDR1 is GTSNPN and CDR2 is SVGIG in the germline V gene (reference sequence). Trimming removed 4 bases at V and 5 bases at J, with 11 bases between. This CDR3 is CAWKIYLYGYTF. CDR3 in DNA: TGTGCCTGGAAGATCTACCTTTATGGCTACACCTTC.

The gene calls are TRBV27 and TRBJ2-6, with 9 bases identical to TRBD1. The CDR3 totals 16 residues. Germline V gene sequence: CDR1 MNHEY, CDR2 SMNVEV (reference sequence). With V trimmed by 5 bases and J by 2 bases, 4 bases remained unmatched. The DNA for the CDR3 is TGTGCCAGCAGTGCCACAGGGGGCGCTGGGGCCAACGTCCTGACTTTC. Translating gives CASSATGGAGANVLTF.

The genes are TRBV7-2 and TRBJ2-1; 8 bases line up with TRBD2. Trimming removed 5 bases from V and 7 bases from J; junction bases left unmatched: 10. This CDR3 comprises 15 residues. Germline CDR1 reads SGHTA; CDR2 reads FQGNSA. The DNA of the CDR3 is TGTGCCAGCAGCAGCCGGGGGGGCGGCTGGAATGAGCAGTTCTTC. This encodes CASSSRGGGWNEQFF. The full variable domain, rest sourced from reference TRBV7-2 and TRBJ2-1, is GAGVSQSPSNKVTEKGKDVELRCDPISGHTALYWYRQSLGQGLEFLIYFQGNSAPDKSGLPSDRFSAERTGGSVSTLTIQRTQQEDSAVYLCASSSRGGGWNEQFFGPGTRLTVL.

Comments on this clone: Mismatch with germline at one junction end may stem from a read error. The rearrangement uses TRBV6-1 and TRBJ2-2, with TRBD2 matching over 15 bases. Per the germline V gene, CDR1 is MNHNS and CDR2 is SASEGT. The CDR3 runs to 18 residues. The CDR3 DNA follows: TGTGCCAGCAGTCAAGCGGGACTAGCGGGGGGGAACACCGGGGAGCTGTTTTTT. Protein: CASSQAGLAGGNTGELFF.

The V and J genes are TRBV5-6 and TRBJ1-1, with D tentatively TRBD1 (6 bases). Deletions cut 1 base from V and 4 bases from J, with 20 bases between. This CDR3 has 17 residues. From germline, CDR1 is SGHDT and CDR2 YYEEEE. CDR3 loop: CASSLLSITGWGTEAFF. The CDR3 DNA is TGTGCCAGCAGCTTGCTCTCAATAACAGGGTGGGGCACTGAAGCTTTCTTT.

The J gene is TRBJ2-2, the V gene TRBV12-5; D unclear. Germline V gene sequence: CDR1 LGHNT, CDR2 FRNRAP. Trimming left V 2 bases short and J 8 bases short, with 6 bases between. This CDR3 is 12 amino acids long. The CDR3 sequence is CASGLTRGELFF. Written as DNA, the CDR3 is TGTGCTAGTGGTTTGACCAGGGGGGAGCTGTTTTTT. The full variable domain, rest sourced from reference TRBV12-5 and TRBJ2-2, is DARVTQTPRHKVTEMGQEVTMRCQPILGHNTVFWYRQTMMQGLELLAYFRNRAPLDDSGMPKDRFSAEMPDATLATLKIQPSEPRDSAVYFCASGLTRGELFFGEGSRLTVL.

CDR3 in amino acids: CASSLGHPYNSPLHF. CDR3 DNA: TGTGCCAGCAGCCTCGGACACCCCTATAATTCACCCCTCCACTTT. V is TRBV6-5 and J is TRBJ1-6; D possibly corresponds to TRBD1 (5 bases). The V end lost 6 bases, the J end lost 2 bases, and 11 bases lay between the germline ends. This CDR3 contains 15 residues. The germline V gene has CDR1 MNHEY and CDR2 SVGAGI.

The chain recombines TRBV4-2 with TRBJ2-1; D remains unclear. Deletions cut 1 base from V and 7 bases from J, with 8 bases between. Germline V lookup: CDR1 LGHNA, CDR2 YNFKEQ. This CDR3 is built from 13 residues. Here the CDR3 reads CASSQVTVNEQFF. CDR3 bases: TGTGCCAGCAGCCAAGTCACGGTTAATGAGCAGTTCTTC.

This clone has more than one count but fewer than ten. The V call is TRBV10-3, the J call TRBJ1-1; D possibly corresponds to TRBD1 (5 bases). V was shortened by 2 bases and J by 4 bases, with 35 bases between the two germline ends. The CDR3 has 22 residues. The V gene's germline CDR1 is ENHRY and CDR2 SYGVKD. CDR3 nucleotide sequence: TGTGCCATCAGTGAGATTTTGGAGCTCCGGTGGTCAGAAACCTTGGGGGGCACTGAAGCTTTCTTT. Its translation: CAISEILELRWSETLGGTEAFF.

The chain has TRBV11-3 and TRBJ1-3; 9 positions match TRBD1. Trimming at V came to 2 bases and at J to 4 bases, leaving 9 bases not matched to a gene. Looked up from germline, CDR1 is SGHNT and CDR2 is YENEEA. The CDR3 consists of 17 residues. As DNA, the CDR3 is TGTGCCAGCAGCTTACTGGGGACAGGGCCCTACGGAAACACCATATATTTT. Translated, it gives CASSLLGTGPYGNTIYF.

The CDR3 reads CASSSEQWNTGELFF. The CDR3 DNA is TGTGCCAGCAGCTCAGAACAGTGGAACACCGGGGAGCTGTTTTTT. V is TRBV9 and J is TRBJ2-2; unclear D gene. Trimming took 4 bases from V and 1 from J, leaving 11 bases between them. The CDR3 extends over 15 amino acids. Germline V CDR1 and CDR2: SGDLS, YYNGEE.

The chain uses TRBV7-8 and TRBJ1-1; no clear D. This CDR3 comprises 12 residues. The germline V gene has CDR1 SGHVS and CDR2 FQNEAQ. V was trimmed by 5 bases and J by 0 bases, leaving 4 bases between them. This chain's CDR3 is CASSPVNTEAFF. In DNA, the CDR3 is TGTGCCAGCAGCCCCGTGAACACTGAAGCTTTCTTT.

The rearrangement joins TRBV7-2 to TRBJ1-5; 10 bases are shared with TRBD1. V was clipped by 2 bases and J by 6 bases; unmatched bases: 7. Germline loops: CDR1 SGHTA, CDR2 FQGNSA. The CDR3 covers 16 residues. CDR3 sequence (DNA): TGTGCCAGCAGCTTATCCGGGACAGGGGTTTTTCAGCCCCAGCATTTT. Translated: CASSLSGTGVFQPQHF.

The V and J genes are TRBV29-1 and TRBJ2-1; 7 bases map to TRBD1. The CDR3 contains 10 residues. V lost 7 bases, J lost 12 bases, and 6 bases stayed unmatched. Per germline, CDR1 SQVTM and CDR2 ANQGSEA. CDR3 residues: CSATTGRQFF. DNA of the CDR3: TGCAGCGCCACGACAGGGAGGCAGTTCTTC.

The chain has TRBV5-1 and TRBJ1-6; D gene unclear. The germline V gene encodes CDR1 SGHRS and CDR2 YFSETQ. Trimming removed 0 bases from V and 7 bases from J, with 17 bases in between. This CDR3 has 17 amino acids. CDR3 residues: CASSLDAGNRQNSPLHF. The CDR3 nucleotides are TGCGCCAGCAGCTTGGATGCGGGAAATCGGCAGAATTCACCCCTCCACTTT.

CDR3 sequence: CASSPARDSGLFF. The CDR3 nucleotides read TGTGCCAGCTCCCCCGCCCGGGATAGCGGACTGTTTTTT. The V and J genes are TRBV18 and TRBJ1-4; D is uncertain. This CDR3 region has 13 residues. Looked up from germline, CDR1 is KGHSH and CDR2 is LQKENI. V shed 6 bases and J shed 13 bases, with 18 bases lying between them.

The rearrangement links TRBV4-3 to TRBJ2-5; TRBD2 agrees at 11 bases. The CDR3 is made up of 16 amino acids. After removal of 2 bases from V and 1 base from J, the junction contained 3 bases not matched to a gene. Per germline, CDR1 LGHNA and CDR2 YSLEER. The CDR3 spells CASSQKGLAVQETQYF. DNA for the CDR3: TGCGCCAGCAGCCAAAAGGGACTAGCGGTCCAAGAGACCCAGTACTTC.

The V gene is TRBV6-6, the J gene TRBJ1-2; TRBD1 is a possible D gene (6 bases). V was cut by 4 bases and J by 7 bases, with 16 bases left in between. The CDR3 is made up of 14 amino acids. The germline CDR1 and CDR2 sequences are MNHNY and SVGAGI (reference sequence). CDR3 amino acids: CASSFQGLLGGYTF. DNA of the CDR3: TGTGCCAGCAGTTTTCAGGGGCTCTTGGGTGGCTACACCTTC.

J is TRBJ2-1 and V is TRBV15; 10 nucleotides line up with TRBD2. Germline trimming cut 3 bases from V and 3 bases from J; bases unmatched to any gene: 2. Germline V gene data show CDR1 as LNHNV and CDR2 as YYDKDF (reference sequence). The CDR3 contains 15 residues. CDR3 sequence (DNA): TGTGCCACCAGCAGCGGGACTAGCGACTACAATGAGCAGTTCTTC. This gives the protein CATSSGTSDYNEQFF. Full variable domain (remainder filled in from reference TRBV15 and TRBJ2-1): DAMVIQNPRYQVTQFGKPVTLSCSQTLNHNVMYWYQQKSSQAPKLLFHYYDKDFNNEADTPDNFQSRRPNTSFCFLDIRSPGLGDTAMYLCATSSGTSDYNEQFFGPGTRLTVL.

This clone was detected once. This rearrangement joins TRBV5-1 to TRBJ1-3; TRBD1 is a possible D gene (6 bases). In germline, CDR1 is SGHRS, CDR2 YFSETQ. The CDR3 is made up of 15 amino acids. V lost 5 bases, J lost 6 bases, and 18 bases lay in between. This CDR3 reads CASRQGTTVENTIYF. The CDR3 bases are TGCGCCAGCAGACAGGGCACTACCGTAGAAAACACCATATATTTT.

The V call is TRBV13, the J call TRBJ2-7, with 9 bases aligning to TRBD1. Germline V gives CDR1 PRHDT, CDR2 FYEKMQ (reference sequence). Trimming at V came to 1 base and at J to 5 bases, leaving 3 bases not matched to a gene. The CDR3 has 14 residues. CDR3 nucleotides: TGTGCCAGCAGCTTAGTTAACAGGGGGCACGAGCAGTACTTC. Its translation is CASSLVNRGHEQYF. The full variable domain, in which reference TRBV13 and TRBJ2-7 provide the parts outside the CDR3, is AAGVIQSPRHLIKEKRETATLKCYPIPRHDTVYWYQQGPGQDPQFLISFYEKMQSDKGSIPDRFSAQQFSDYHSELNMSSLELGDSALYFCASSLVNRGHEQYFGPGTRLTVT.

The CDR3, as DNA: TGTGCCTGTGTTCGGGACAGAGCCTACGAGCAGTACTTC. Translated: CACVRDRAYEQYF. This chain joins TRBV30 and TRBJ2-7, with 7 bases lining up with TRBD1. Germline V gene sequence: CDR1 GTSNPN, CDR2 SVGIG (reference sequence). There are 13 residues in the CDR3. V lost 6 bases and J lost 2; bases outside the gene matches: 7.

The rearrangement links TRBV19 to TRBJ1-4; D might be TRBD1 (5 bases). Per the germline V gene, CDR1 is LNHDA and CDR2 is SQIVND (reference sequence). The CDR3 covers 13 residues. Trimming removed 5 bases from V and 10 bases from J, with 14 bases in between. This chain's CDR3 is CASSGAAVGKLFF. As DNA, the CDR3 is TGTGCCAGTAGTGGGGCCGCAGTGGGAAAACTGTTTTTT.